This T cell receptor beta chain was captured in a study of blood T cell repertoires in COVID-19. Looking at the study overall: Material from acute and convalescent COVID-19 was sourced from the United States, Italy and Spain.

The CDR3 runs 15 residues. CDR1 SGHAT and CDR2 FQNNGV come from the germline V gene. Germline trimming cut 9 bases from V and 3 bases from J; bases unmatched to any gene: 5. Under the authors' procedure: Scientists estimated how many nucleated cells there were by amplifying reference gene primers. Here immunoSEQ multiplex PCR was the method, and the copy in TCRdb shows in-frame clones only, minus some. V and J calls and clone size are as listed in that table; D and trimming were resolved from the DNA. In the table there are around 150,000 clones, about four fifths of which are singletons. The sample taken for sequencing was peripheral blood. J is TRBJ1-4 and V is TRBV11-2, with 12 nucleotides matching TRBD1. The clonotype was recovered from a woman aged 60-70 years with acute or convalescent COVID-19. CDR3: CASGTGGLANEKLFF. The CDR3 bases are TGTGCCAGTGGGACAGGGGGCCTGGCTAATGAAAAACTGTTTTTT.